Shown below are 24 T cell receptor beta chains from a single sample sequenced in a study of cytomegalovirus exposure and HLA in healthy donors. Sequencing was performed with immunoSEQ multiplex PCR; in TCRdb, only in-frame clones are kept and a portion is missing. The sample lists approximately 160,000 clones; less than 90% were seen once. Sequenced: PBMCs. The receptor set was obtained from a man aged 30-40 years in good health and CMV-seropositive.

V gene TRBV5-1 combines with J gene TRBJ2-5; TRBD2 matches 8 bases. Looked up from germline, CDR1 is SGHRS and CDR2 is YFSETQ. The J segment lost 2 bases and the V segment lost 2 bases, leaving 8 bases of the junction unmatched. The length of the CDR3 is 16 residues. The CDR3, as DNA: TGCGCCAGCAGCTTCGCCAGACTAGCGAATCAAGAGACCCAGTACTTC. Protein sequence: CASSFARLANQETQYF.

This chain uses TRBV12-1 with TRBJ2-7; the table calls TRBD2, which could not be checked here. TRBV12-1 is listed as a pseudogene. The CDR3 contains 12 residues. The CDR3 DNA sequence: TGTGCCAGCAGCTCCCCTACTTACGAGCAGTACTTC. Translating gives CASSSPTYEQYF.

The chain has TRBV5-8 and TRBJ2-7; perhaps TRBD1 as D (5 bases). Germline CDR1 SGHTS, CDR2 YDEGEE. V gave up 0 bases and J gave up 2 bases, with 9 bases separating them. CDR3 length equals 14 residues. CDR3 coding DNA: TGTGCCAGCAGCTTGGGGGGCAGACCCTACGAGCAGTACTTC. The encoded protein is CASSLGGRPYEQYF.

In DNA, the CDR3 is TGTGCCAGCAGCTTCTCGCTAGCGGGATTTTACAATGAGCAGTTCTTC. Its protein is CASSFSLAGFYNEQFF. The V gene is TRBV5-4, the J gene TRBJ2-1; TRBD2 matches 9 bases. The CDR3 consists of 16 residues. J was trimmed by 4 bases and V by 2 bases; bases with no gene match: 7. Germline CDR1 SGHNT, CDR2 YYREEE (reference sequence).

This chain connects TRBV28 to TRBJ2-7; 7 bases are shared with TRBD1. After removal of 6 bases from V and 3 bases from J, the junction contained 8 bases not matched to a gene. Germline V gene lookup returns CDR1 MDHEN and CDR2 SYDVKM. CDR3 length: 14 amino acids. The CDR3 nucleotides are TGTGCCAGCAGGGAACAGGGGATCTACTACGAGCAGTACTTC. This encodes CASREQGIYYEQYF.

V is TRBV5-6 and J is TRBJ2-1; 9 bases line up with TRBD2. The CDR3 covers 13 residues. Germline assignment: CDR1 SGHDT and CDR2 YYEEEE. Losses at the gene ends were 4 bases for V and 8 bases for J; bases not matched to a gene: 4. CDR3 amino acids: CASSPGLADEQFF. CDR3 in DNA: TGTGCCAGCAGCCCGGGACTAGCCGATGAGCAGTTCTTC.

This chain uses TRBV7-9 with TRBJ1-3, with D maybe TRBD1 (6 bases). The CDR3 length is 14 residues. V lost 0 bases and J 4 bases, leaving 7 bases between the germline ends. Germline CDR1 and CDR2: SEHNR and FQNEAQ (reference sequence). The CDR3 nucleotides are TGTGCCAGCAGCTTAGCCGGGACAGGAAACACCATATATTTT. It encodes CASSLAGTGNTIYF.

The chain is built from TRBV11-2 and TRBJ2-1; no clear D. The CDR3 has 12 amino acids. The V gene's germline CDR1 is SGHAT and CDR2 FQNNGV. V lost 3 bases and J lost 5, with 5 bases in between. The CDR3 sequence: CASSFLDNEQFF. CDR3 DNA sequence: TGTGCCAGCAGCTTCTTAGACAATGAGCAGTTCTTC.

J is TRBJ2-3 and V is TRBV30; D call uncertain. Per the germline V gene, CDR1 is GTSNPN and CDR2 is SVGIG (reference sequence). With 0 bases removed from V and 1 base from J, the gap between germline ends came to 11 bases. The CDR3 is 15 amino acids. The CDR3 loop reads CAWSVDSAGTDTQYF. CDR3 nucleotides: TGTGCCTGGAGTGTAGACTCCGCGGGCACAGATACGCAGTATTTT.

This clone was counted a few times. The genes are TRBV18 and TRBJ1-2; D is undetermined. V gave up 2 bases and J gave up 4 bases, with 11 bases separating them. The CDR3 runs to 14 residues. Germline CDR1 is KGHSH and CDR2 is LQKENI. The CDR3 here is CASSPTDPGYGYTF. CDR3 coding DNA: TGTGCCAGCTCACCAACGGATCCAGGCTATGGCTACACCTTC. The variable domain in full, with the rest retrieved from reference TRBV18 and TRBJ1-2, is NAGVMQNPRHLVRRRGQEARLRCSPMKGHSHVYWYRQLPEEGLKFMVYLQKENIIDESGMPKERFSAEFPKEGPSILRIQQVVRGDSAAYFCASSPTDPGYGYTFGSGTRLTVV.

Notes on this clone: This same CDR3 is encoded by further DNA sequences in the sample. The V and J genes are TRBV19 and TRBJ2-3; 8 bases map to TRBD2. The CDR3 is 14 residues long. Germline CDR1 LNHDA, CDR2 SQIVND (reference sequence). V trimming: 5 bases; J trimming: 1 base; junction bases outside the gene matches: 2. CDR3 residues: CASSPGGGTDTQYF. The CDR3 DNA reads TGTGCCAGTAGTCCCGGGGGGGGCACAGATACGCAGTATTTT.

This rearrangement joins TRBV6-1 to TRBJ2-2, with 8 bases lining up with TRBD1. The germline V gene encodes CDR1 MNHNS and CDR2 SASEGT. This CDR3 contains 16 residues. V trimming: 2 bases; J trimming: 7 bases; junction bases outside the gene matches: 9. CDR3 residues: CASSELSTGGGGELFF. The CDR3 bases are TGTGCCAGCAGTGAATTGTCAACAGGGGGTGGCGGGGAGCTGTTTTTT.

The chain joins TRBV9 to TRBJ1-3, with a possible D match to TRBD1 (5 bases). The V gene lost 3 bases and the J gene lost 7 bases, with 14 bases spanning the gap. Germline assignment: CDR1 SGDLS and CDR2 YYNGEE. The CDR3 runs 14 residues. CDR3 bases: TGTGCCAGCAGCGCGGGGGGGTTTGGGAACACCATATATTTT. Its protein product is CASSAGGFGNTIYF.

The chain couples TRBV9 to TRBJ2-1; 7 bases agree with TRBD2. This CDR3 is built from 15 residues. Germline values: CDR1 SGDLS, CDR2 YYNGEE. After removal of 0 bases from V and 7 bases from J, the junction contained 7 bases not matched to a gene. The CDR3 region is CASSVGGGGGNEQFF. As DNA, the CDR3 is TGTGCCAGCAGCGTAGGAGGCGGGGGAGGTAATGAGCAGTTCTTC.

The chain uses TRBV6-1 and TRBJ2-1; TRBD1 aligns across 7 bases. The CDR3 contains 16 residues. The junction had 7 bases not matched to a gene; V was cut back by 2 bases and J by 3 bases. Germline assignment: CDR1 MNHNS and CDR2 SASEGT. CDR3: CASSEFGTAIYNEQFF. DNA for the CDR3: TGTGCCAGCAGTGAATTTGGGACAGCGATCTACAATGAGCAGTTCTTC.

This chain links TRBV9 with TRBJ2-5; possible D gene TRBD2, 6 bases. CDR3 length equals 13 residues. Germline-derived CDR1 and CDR2 are SGDLS and YYNGEE. V was pared by 2 bases and J by 5 bases, with 10 bases between. CDR3 nucleotide sequence: TGTGCCAGCAGCGTGGGACTCTGGGAGACCCAGTACTTC. This sequence encodes CASSVGLWETQYF.

CDR3 nucleotides: TGTGCCAGCAGTGAAACTCAGGGAATGATCTCCTACGAGCAGTACTTC. Its protein product is CASSETQGMISYEQYF. This chain uses TRBV6-1 with TRBJ2-7; weak D call: TRBD1 (5 bases). The V end was cut by 2 bases, the J end by 0 bases, with 14 bases between. This CDR3 contains 16 residues. CDR1 MNHNS and CDR2 SASEGT come from the germline V gene.

The genes are TRBV13 and TRBJ2-7; the D gene is possibly TRBD2 (5 bases). Trimming stripped 5 bases from V and 3 bases from J, with 11 bases between. Germline V gives CDR1 PRHDT, CDR2 FYEKMQ (reference sequence). The CDR3 covers 13 residues. CDR3 protein: CASSPFAGYEQYF. CDR3 nucleotides: TGTGCCAGCAGCCCCTTTGCGGGCTACGAGCAGTACTTC.

This chain joins TRBV28 and TRBJ2-7; the D gene is possibly TRBD2 (5 bases). Germline loops: CDR1 MDHEN, CDR2 SYDVKM. Trimming removed 3 bases at V and 3 bases at J, with 15 bases between. The CDR3 has 15 amino acids. CDR3 in amino acids: CASSFWLGVSYEQYF. CDR3 nucleotide sequence: TGTGCCAGCAGTTTCTGGCTCGGGGTAAGCTACGAGCAGTACTTC.

The rearrangement links TRBV30 to TRBJ1-5; 8 bases line up with TRBD1. CDR1 and CDR2 (germline): GTSNPN, SVGIG (reference sequence). The junction had 5 bases not matched to a gene; V was cut back by 1 base and J by 6 bases. There are 14 residues in the CDR3. The CDR3 sequence is CAWSGSTGGQPQHF. In DNA form, the CDR3 reads TGTGCCTGGAGTGGGTCAACAGGGGGTCAGCCCCAGCATTTT.

CDR3 coding DNA: TGCAGCGCCCTACTACAGGGGAACACTGAAGCTTTCTTT. Protein sequence: CSALLQGNTEAFF. The chain is built from TRBV29-1 and TRBJ1-1; possible D gene TRBD1, 6 bases. The CDR3 loop spans 13 amino acids. Germline V gives CDR1 SQVTM, CDR2 ANQGSEA. Between the trimmed V and J ends, which lost 7 bases and 1 base, there was a span of 13 bases.

This chain joins TRBV27 and TRBJ2-3, with TRBD2 matching over 10 bases. Germline V gene lookup returns CDR1 MNHEY and CDR2 SMNVEV (reference sequence). The trim removed 8 bases at V and 14 bases at J, leaving 10 bases unmatched. This CDR3 has 12 residues. The CDR3 sequence is CASRLLAGERYF. CDR3 bases: TGTGCCAGCCGACTCCTAGCGGGAGAACGGTATTTT.

This clone showed up just once. V usage is TRBV9 and J usage is TRBJ2-3; TRBD1 matches at 7 bases. The CDR3 covers 16 residues. V lost 6 bases to trimming and J lost 8 bases; unmatched junction nucleotides: 18. The germline V gene encodes CDR1 SGDLS and CDR2 YYNGEE. CDR3 coding DNA: TGTGCCAGCACTCCTATTGGGACAGAGGAAGGGGGTACGCAGTATTTT. Protein product: CASTPIGTEEGGTQYF.

The V gene is TRBV19, the J gene TRBJ2-5; 9 nucleotides agree with TRBD1. Germline loops: CDR1 LNHDA, CDR2 SQIVND (reference sequence). With 6 bases clipped from V and 7 bases from J, the junction kept 12 bases outside the gene matches. The CDR3 totals 15 residues. CDR3 coding DNA: TGTGCCAGTAGCCCGGGACAGGGAAGGCGAGCGACCCAGTACTTC. It translates to CASSPGQGRRATQYF.